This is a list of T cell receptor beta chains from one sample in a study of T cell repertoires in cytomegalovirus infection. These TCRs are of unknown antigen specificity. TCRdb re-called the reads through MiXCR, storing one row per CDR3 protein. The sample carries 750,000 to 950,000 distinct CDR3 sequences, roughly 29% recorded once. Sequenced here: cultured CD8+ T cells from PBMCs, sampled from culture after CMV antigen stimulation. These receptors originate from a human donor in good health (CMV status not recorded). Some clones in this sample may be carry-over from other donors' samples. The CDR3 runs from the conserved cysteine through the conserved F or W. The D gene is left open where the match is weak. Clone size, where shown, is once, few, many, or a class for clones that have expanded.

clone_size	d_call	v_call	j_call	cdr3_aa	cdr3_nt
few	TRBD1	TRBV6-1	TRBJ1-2	CATRDSYGYTF	TGTGCCACGAGGGACAGCTATGGCTACACCTTC
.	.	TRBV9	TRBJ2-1	CASSVEPGLYNEQFF	TGTGCCAGCAGCGTAGAACCAGGACTGTACAATGAGCAGTTCTTC
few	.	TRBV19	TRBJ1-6	CASSEPYKNSPLHF	TGTGCCAGTTCCGAGCCGTATAAGAATTCACCCCTCCACTTT
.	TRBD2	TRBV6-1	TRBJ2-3	CASSEPQGGTDTQYF	TGTGCCAGCAGTGAACCCCAGGGAGGGACAGATACGCAGTATTTT
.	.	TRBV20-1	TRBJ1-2	CTLGPNYGYTF	TGCACCTTGGGCCCTAACTATGGCTACACCTTC
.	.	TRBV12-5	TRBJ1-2	CASGLVDPYGYTF	TGTGCTAGTGGTTTGGTCGACCCCTATGGCTACACCTTC
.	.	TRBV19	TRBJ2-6	CASSGPTGANVLTF	TGTGCCAGTAGCGGGCCTACTGGGGCCAACGTCCTGACTTTC
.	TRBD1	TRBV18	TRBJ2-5	CASSPMPGQGAETQYF	TGTGCCAGCTCACCGATGCCGGGACAGGGGGCCGAGACCCAGTACTTC
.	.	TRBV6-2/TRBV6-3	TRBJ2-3	CASSFSGRSSTDTQYF	TGTGCCAGCAGTTTCTCGGGACGTTCTAGCACAGATACGCAGTATTTT
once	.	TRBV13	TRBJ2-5	CASSLVGPGVGETQYF	TGTGCCAGCAGCTTAGTAGGACCGGGGGTCGGGGAGACCCAGTACTTC
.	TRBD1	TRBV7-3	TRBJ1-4	CASSLSYRTGKEKLFF	TGTGCCAGCAGCTTGTCGTACCGGACAGGGAAGGAAAAACTGTTTTTT
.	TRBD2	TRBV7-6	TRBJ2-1	CASSPGLAGGKAYNEQFF	TGTGCCAGCAGCCCAGGACTAGCGGGGGGCAAAGCCTACAATGAGCAGTTCTTC
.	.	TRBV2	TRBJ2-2	CASSPGDPGTGELFF	TGTGCCAGCAGCCCCGGAGATCCGGGGACCGGGGAGCTGTTTTTT
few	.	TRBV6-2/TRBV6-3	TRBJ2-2	CASSYPLGGELFF	TGTGCCAGCAGTTACCCCCTTGGTGGGGAGCTGTTTTTT
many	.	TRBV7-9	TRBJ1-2	CASSSESGGSSYGYTF	TGTGCCAGCAGCTCCGAATCCGGGGGCAGCTCTTATGGCTACACCTTC
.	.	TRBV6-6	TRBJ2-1	CASSYSKGREQFF	TGTGCCAGCAGTTACTCGAAGGGGCGCGAGCAGTTCTTC
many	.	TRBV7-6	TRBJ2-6	CASSPKITVYSGANVLTF	TGTGCCAGCAGCCCCAAGATAACTGTCTACTCTGGGGCCAACGTCCTGACTTTC
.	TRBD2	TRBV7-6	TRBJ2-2	CASSSPSGTSGPIAGELFF	TGTGCCAGCAGCTCCCCATCCGGGACTAGCGGGCCCATAGCTGGGGAGCTGTTTTTT
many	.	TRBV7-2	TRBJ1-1	CASRRRDNTEAFF	TGTGCCAGCAGGCGACGGGACAACACTGAAGCTTTCTTT
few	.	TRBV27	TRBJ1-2	CASSFIGGGGKSGYTF	TGTGCCAGCAGTTTTATCGGGGGGGGGGGCAAATCTGGCTACACCTTC
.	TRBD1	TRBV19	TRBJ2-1	CASSMKGTGYNEQFF	TGTGCCAGTAGTATGAAGGGGACAGGGTACAATGAGCAGTTCTTC
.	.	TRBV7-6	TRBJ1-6	CASSLWGEGSGANSPLHF	TGTGCCAGCAGCTTATGGGGGGAAGGGTCAGGAGCAAATTCACCCCTCCACTTT
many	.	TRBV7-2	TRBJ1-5	CASSRERQGSNQPQHF	TGTGCCAGCAGCCGAGAGCGGCAGGGGAGCAATCAGCCCCAGCATTTT
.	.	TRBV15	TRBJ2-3	CATSRATDTQYF	TGTGCCACCAGCAGAGCCACAGATACGCAGTATTTT
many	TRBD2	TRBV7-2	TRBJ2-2	CASSSQRGAGELFF	TGTGCCAGCAGCTCCCAGCGGGGAGCCGGGGAGCTGTTTTTT
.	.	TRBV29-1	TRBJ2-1	CSVELRVFNEQFF	TGCAGCGTTGAATTAAGGGTTTTTAATGAGCAGTTCTTC
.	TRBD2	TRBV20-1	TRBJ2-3	CSASPGLAGDTQYF	TGCAGTGCATCTCCGGGACTAGCTGGAGATACGCAGTATTTT
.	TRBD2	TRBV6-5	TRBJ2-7	CASTSLMAGGIYEQYF	TGTGCCAGCACCTCGTTAATGGCGGGGGGGATCTACGAGCAGTACTTC
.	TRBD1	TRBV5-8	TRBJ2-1	CASSPLGQGGFYEQFF	TGTGCCAGCAGTCCCTTAGGACAGGGGGGCTTTTATGAGCAGTTCTTC
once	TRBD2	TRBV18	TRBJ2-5	CASSPLKRGLAVQETQYF	TGTGCCAGCTCACCGTTGAAACGCGGACTAGCGGTCCAAGAGACCCAGTACTTC
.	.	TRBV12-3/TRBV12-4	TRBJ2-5	CASSLGTPTPETQYF	TGTGCCAGCAGTTTAGGGACACCAACCCCAGAGACCCAGTACTTC
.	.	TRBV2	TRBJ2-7	CAVLVPASQGKTYEQYF	TGTGCCGTCCTAGTCCCGGCGTCCCAGGGTAAAACCTACGAGCAGTACTTC
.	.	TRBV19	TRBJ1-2	CASSIRIPTGLYGYTF	TGTGCCAGTAGTATACGCATACCGACAGGCCTCTATGGCTACACCTTC